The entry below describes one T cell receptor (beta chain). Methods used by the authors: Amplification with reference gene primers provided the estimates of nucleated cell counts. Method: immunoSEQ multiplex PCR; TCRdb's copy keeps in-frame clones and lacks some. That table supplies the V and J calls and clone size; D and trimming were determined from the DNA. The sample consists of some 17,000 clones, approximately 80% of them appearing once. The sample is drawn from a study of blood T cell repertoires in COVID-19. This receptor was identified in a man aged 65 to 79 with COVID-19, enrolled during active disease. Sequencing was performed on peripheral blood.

The CDR3 is CATSSPGTPYEQYF. Written as DNA, the CDR3 is TGTGCCACCAGTTCCCCCGGGACACCTTACGAGCAGTACTTC. This chain connects TRBV24-1 to TRBJ2-7, with a possible D match to TRBD1 (6 bases). V was pared by 6 bases and J by 4 bases, with 15 bases between. The CDR3 runs 14 residues. Germline-derived CDR1 and CDR2 are KGHDR and SFDVKD.